A selection of T cell receptor beta chains follows, all from one sample in a study of T cell responses to AZD1222 COVID-19 vaccine. Generated by immunoSEQ multiplex PCR, the TCRdb table keeps only in-frame clones and is missing some. Of 99,000 or so clones in the sample, more than 75% were seen once. The specimen was peripheral blood, collected on day 0 of AZD1222 vaccination. Receptors originate from an adult in good health. Both conserved end residues are trimmed from each CDR3. A D gene is named only where the DNA matches it firmly.

>-|TRBJ1-2|TRBV3-1/TRBV3-2
ASSQGGRGYT
>-|TRBJ1-3|TRBV7-3
ASSLNPGNTIY
>-|TRBJ2-2|TRBV28
ASSLEITNTGELF
>TRBD1|TRBJ1-2|TRBV3-1/TRBV3-2
ASSQGRTGGWGYT
>-|TRBJ1-1|TRBV27
ASSLVGGLNTEAF
>-|TRBJ1-3|TRBV2
ASSEAGLGGNTIY
>-|TRBJ1-5|TRBV7-8
ASSATGKVGVYSNQPQH
>-|TRBJ2-1|TRBV18
ASSPTRTYNEQF
>-|TRBJ1-3|TRBV19
ASSIVTAGNTIY
>-|TRBJ2-2|TRBV7-9
ASSSPLRAQNTGELF
>-|TRBJ2-1|TRBV27
ASSSRTGTRNEQF
>-|TRBJ2-6|TRBV5-8
ASSLRIPGANVLT
>-|TRBJ1-2|TRBV6-2/TRBV6-3
ASSYGAGHGYT
>-|TRBJ2-7|TRBV5-1
ASSLADQAYEQY
>TRBD1|TRBJ2-5|TRBV9
ASSVGQGRPQETQY
>-|TRBJ1-2|TRBV19
ASSRAISSNYGYT
>-|TRBJ1-3|TRBV5-5
ASSWTGNTIY
>-|TRBJ2-3|TRBV10-3
AISGRGAASTDTQY
>TRBD2|TRBJ2-1|TRBV3-1/TRBV3-2
ASSYDLGLAGGNEQF
>TRBD2|TRBJ2-2|TRBV7-6
ASSLAGGPPGELF
>-|TRBJ1-6|TRBV7-9
ASSLQGLNSPLH
>-|TRBJ2-5|TRBV19
ASSTGFRETQY
>-|TRBJ1-3|TRBV15
ATSRDGQKTRKISGNTIY
>TRBD2|TRBJ2-2|TRBV7-6
ASSSNGRGGRTGELF
>-|TRBJ1-1|TRBV6-2/TRBV6-3
ASSLGWGVLTEAF
>TRBD2|TRBJ2-2|TRBV6-5
ASHKLAGATGELF
>-|TRBJ2-5|TRBV19
ASSMTGGETQY
>-|TRBJ1-4|TRBV18
ASSLMQTGSNEKLF
>-|TRBJ1-2|TRBV4-3
ASSQDWNSQDAYT
>TRBD1|TRBJ1-4|TRBV7-9
ASSRGQLVGNEKLF
>-|TRBJ2-7|TRBV7-2
ASSFTGSYEQY
>-|TRBJ1-4|TRBV10-3
AISRDLNEKLF
>-|TRBJ1-1|TRBV29-1
SGRGTEAF
>-|TRBJ2-3|TRBV5-1
ASSLALTGTQY
>-|TRBJ1-1|TRBV19
ASRNREEGIGAEAF
>TRBD2|TRBJ2-1|TRBV5-5
ASSLWLAGGRLYNEQF
>-|TRBJ1-1|TRBV11-3
ASSRTPNTEAF
>-|TRBJ1-1|TRBV19
ASSDNLENTEAF